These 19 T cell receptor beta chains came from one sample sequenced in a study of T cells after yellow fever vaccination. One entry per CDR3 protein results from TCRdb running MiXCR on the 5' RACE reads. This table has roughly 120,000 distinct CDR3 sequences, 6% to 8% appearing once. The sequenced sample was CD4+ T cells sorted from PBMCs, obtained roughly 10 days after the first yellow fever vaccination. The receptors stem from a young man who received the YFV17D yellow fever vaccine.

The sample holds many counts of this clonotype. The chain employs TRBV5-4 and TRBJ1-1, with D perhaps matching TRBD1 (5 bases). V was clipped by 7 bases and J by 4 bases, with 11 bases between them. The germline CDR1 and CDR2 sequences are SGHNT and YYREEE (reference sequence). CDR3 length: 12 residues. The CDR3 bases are TGTGCCAGCCGGGGACTGGGCACTGAAGCTTTCTTT. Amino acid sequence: CASRGLGTEAFF.

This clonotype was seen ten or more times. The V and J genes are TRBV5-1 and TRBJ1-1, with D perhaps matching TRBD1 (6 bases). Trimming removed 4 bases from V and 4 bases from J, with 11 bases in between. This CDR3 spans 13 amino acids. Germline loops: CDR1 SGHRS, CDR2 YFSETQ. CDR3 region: CASSTYRATEAFF. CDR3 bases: TGCGCCAGCAGCACCTACAGGGCCACTGAAGCTTTCTTT.

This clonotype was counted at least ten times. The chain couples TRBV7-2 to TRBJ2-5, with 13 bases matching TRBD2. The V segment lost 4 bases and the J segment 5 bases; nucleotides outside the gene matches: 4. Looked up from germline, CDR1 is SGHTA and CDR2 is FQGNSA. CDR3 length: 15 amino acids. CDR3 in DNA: TGTGCCAGCAGCTCGGGACTAGCGGGGACGGAGACCCAGTACTTC. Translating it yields CASSSGLAGTETQYF.

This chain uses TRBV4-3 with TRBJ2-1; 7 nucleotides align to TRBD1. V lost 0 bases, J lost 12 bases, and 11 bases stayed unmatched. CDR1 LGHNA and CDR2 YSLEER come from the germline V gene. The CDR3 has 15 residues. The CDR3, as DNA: TGCGCCAGCAGCCAAGATTCCGGGACAGAGGTTGGGCAGTTCTTC. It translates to CASSQDSGTEVGQFF.

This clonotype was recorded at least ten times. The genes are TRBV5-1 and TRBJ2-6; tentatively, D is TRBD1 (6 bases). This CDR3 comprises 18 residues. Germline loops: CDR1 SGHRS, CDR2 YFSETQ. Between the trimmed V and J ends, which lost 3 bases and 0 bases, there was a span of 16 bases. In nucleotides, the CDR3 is TGCGCCAGCAGCTGGGGTGCTGGACAGTACTCTGGGGCCAACGTCCTGACTTTC. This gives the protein CASSWGAGQYSGANVLTF.

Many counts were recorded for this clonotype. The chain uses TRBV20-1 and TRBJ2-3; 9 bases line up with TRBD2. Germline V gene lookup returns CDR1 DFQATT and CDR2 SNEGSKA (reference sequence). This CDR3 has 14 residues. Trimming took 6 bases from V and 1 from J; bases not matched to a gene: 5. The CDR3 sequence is CSAGPSGGTDTQYF. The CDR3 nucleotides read TGCAGTGCAGGCCCTAGCGGGGGCACAGATACGCAGTATTTT.

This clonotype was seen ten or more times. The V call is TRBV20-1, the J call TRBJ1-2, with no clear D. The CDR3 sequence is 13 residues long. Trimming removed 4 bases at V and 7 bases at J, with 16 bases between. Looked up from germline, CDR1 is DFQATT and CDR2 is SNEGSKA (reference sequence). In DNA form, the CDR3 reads TGCAGTGCTACCCTATATGGCTCCGGTGGCTACACCTTC. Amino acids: CSATLYGSGGYTF.

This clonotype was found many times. DNA of the CDR3: TGTGCCAGCAGCCACAAAGGAGGCTCCTATAATTCACCCCTCCACTTT. Amino acids: CASSHKGGSYNSPLHF. The V and J genes are TRBV7-8 and TRBJ1-6; D not certain. Germline V lookup: CDR1 SGHVS, CDR2 FQNEAQ. The CDR3 sequence is 16 residues long. Trimming left V 5 bases short and J 0 bases short, with 11 bases between.

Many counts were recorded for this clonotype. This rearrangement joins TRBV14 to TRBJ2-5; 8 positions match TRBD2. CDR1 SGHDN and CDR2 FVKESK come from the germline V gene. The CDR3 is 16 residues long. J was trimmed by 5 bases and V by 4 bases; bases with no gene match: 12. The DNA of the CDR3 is TGTGCCAGCAGCCTCCGGGTAGCGGGGTCCCGGGAGACCCAGTACTTC. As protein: CASSLRVAGSRETQYF.

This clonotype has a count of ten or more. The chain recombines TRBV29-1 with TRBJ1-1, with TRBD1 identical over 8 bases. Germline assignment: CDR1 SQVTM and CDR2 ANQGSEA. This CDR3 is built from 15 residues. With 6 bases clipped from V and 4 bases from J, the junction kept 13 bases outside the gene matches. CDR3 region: CSVQDTGGAITEAFF. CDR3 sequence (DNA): TGCAGCGTCCAAGACACAGGGGGGGCGATCACTGAAGCTTTCTTT.

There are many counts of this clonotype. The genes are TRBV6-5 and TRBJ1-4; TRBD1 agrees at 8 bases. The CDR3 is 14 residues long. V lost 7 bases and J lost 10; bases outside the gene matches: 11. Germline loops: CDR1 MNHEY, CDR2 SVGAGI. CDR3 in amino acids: CASILDRAMGKLFF. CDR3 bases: TGTGCCAGCATCCTGGACAGGGCAATGGGAAAACTGTTTTTT.

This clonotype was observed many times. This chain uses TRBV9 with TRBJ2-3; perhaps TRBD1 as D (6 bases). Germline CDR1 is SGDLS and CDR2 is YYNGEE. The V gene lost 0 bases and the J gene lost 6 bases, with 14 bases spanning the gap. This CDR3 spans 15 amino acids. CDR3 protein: CASSVDLRGADTQYF. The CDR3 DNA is TGTGCCAGCAGCGTAGATCTCAGGGGAGCGGATACGCAGTATTTT.

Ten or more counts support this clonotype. CDR3 DNA sequence: TGCAGTGCTAACGCGCGGGCAACGACTGGATACAATGAGCAGTTCTTC. The encoded protein is CSANARATTGYNEQFF. V gene TRBV20-1 combines with J gene TRBJ2-1; possibly TRBD2 for D (5 bases). The germline CDR1 and CDR2 sequences are DFQATT and SNEGSKA (reference sequence). V lost 4 bases and J 4 bases, leaving 20 bases between the germline ends. The CDR3 has 16 amino acids.

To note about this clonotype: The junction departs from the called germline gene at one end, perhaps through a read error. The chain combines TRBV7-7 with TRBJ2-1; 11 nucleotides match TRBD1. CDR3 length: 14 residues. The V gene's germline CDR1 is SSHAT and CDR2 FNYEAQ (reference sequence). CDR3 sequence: CASSRDRGDGEQFF. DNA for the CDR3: TGTGCTAGCAGCAGGGACAGGGGGGACGGTGAGCAGTTCTTC.

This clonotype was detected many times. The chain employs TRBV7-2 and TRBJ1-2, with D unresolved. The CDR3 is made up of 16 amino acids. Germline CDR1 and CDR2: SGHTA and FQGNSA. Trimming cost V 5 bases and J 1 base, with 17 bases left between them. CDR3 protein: CASSGTTPGGNYGYTF. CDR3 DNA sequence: TGTGCCAGCAGCGGAACAACGCCAGGCGGTAACTATGGCTACACCTTC.

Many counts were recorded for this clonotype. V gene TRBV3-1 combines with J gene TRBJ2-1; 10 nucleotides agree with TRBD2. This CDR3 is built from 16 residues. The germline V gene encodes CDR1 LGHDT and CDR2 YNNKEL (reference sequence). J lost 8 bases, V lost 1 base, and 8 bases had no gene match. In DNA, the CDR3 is TGTGCCAGCAGCCAAGCGAACCTAGCGGGGGCGGATGAGCAGTTCTTC. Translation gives CASSQANLAGADEQFF.

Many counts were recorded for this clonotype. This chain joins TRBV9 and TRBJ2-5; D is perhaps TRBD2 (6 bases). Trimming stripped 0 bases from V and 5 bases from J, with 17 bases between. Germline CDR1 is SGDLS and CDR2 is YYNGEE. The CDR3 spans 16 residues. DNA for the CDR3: TGTGCCAGCAGCGTAGGAAGCGGGCTGGCGTGGGAGACCCAGTACTTC. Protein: CASSVGSGLAWETQYF.

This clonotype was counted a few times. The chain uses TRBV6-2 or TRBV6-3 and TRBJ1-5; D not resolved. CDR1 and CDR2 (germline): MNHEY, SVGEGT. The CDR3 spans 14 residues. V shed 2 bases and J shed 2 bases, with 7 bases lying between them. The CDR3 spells CASSYMRGNQPQHF. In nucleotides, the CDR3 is TGTGCCAGCAGTTACATGCGGGGCAATCAGCCCCAGCATTTT.

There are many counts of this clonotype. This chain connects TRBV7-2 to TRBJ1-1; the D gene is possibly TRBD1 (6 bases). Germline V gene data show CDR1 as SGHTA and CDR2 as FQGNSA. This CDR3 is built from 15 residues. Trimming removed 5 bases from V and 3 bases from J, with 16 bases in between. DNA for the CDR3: TGTGCCAGCAGCCCCCCCGGACAGTTATACACTGAAGCTTTCTTT. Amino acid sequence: CASSPPGQLYTEAFF.